This is a list of T cell receptor beta chains from one sample in a study of control samples from healthy donors and cancer patients. Using immunoSEQ multiplex PCR, the repertoire was profiled, and TCRdb retains in-frame clones only, with some absent. Counted here are approximately 72,000 clones, approximately 91% occurring once; the ten biggest clones make up roughly 7%. Material: blood. The receptors derive from a man aged 50 to 59 in good health. CDR3s include the opening cysteine and the closing phenylalanine or tryptophan. Each record gives: V gene, CDR3 protein.

v_call: TRBV3-1/TRBV3-2; cdr3_aa: CASSQVGRGLSGANVLTF
v_call: TRBV4-1; cdr3_aa: CASSPRGEPGGSSYNSPLHF
v_call: TRBV24-1; cdr3_aa: CATSELGTQYF
v_call: TRBV6-1; cdr3_aa: CASSDDIGGYTF
v_call: TRBV7-2; cdr3_aa: CASSTYGPNSGNTIYF
v_call: TRBV13; cdr3_aa: CASSTRAGGWSNEQFF
v_call: TRBV4-1; cdr3_aa: CASSQEMGSQETQYF
v_call: TRBV3-1/TRBV3-2; cdr3_aa: CASSQAPSTGSNTYEQYF
v_call: TRBV5-8; cdr3_aa: CASSFNGHGANVLTF
v_call: TRBV7-3; cdr3_aa: CASSLTRTETQYF
v_call: TRBV5-6; cdr3_aa: CASSLDVFGNTEAFF
v_call: TRBV6-5; cdr3_aa: CASSIGTGPGNTIYF
v_call: TRBV6-6; cdr3_aa: CAIRRLGSSYEQYF
v_call: TRBV19; cdr3_aa: CASSKAPVYSNQPQHF
v_call: TRBV4-3; cdr3_aa: CASSQDPSSWGLDYGYTF
v_call: TRBV10-1; cdr3_aa: CASRRTANTGELFF
v_call: TRBV7-2; cdr3_aa: CASIPPGQVDAFF
v_call: TRBV21-1; cdr3_aa: CASSKGLAGGQETQYF
v_call: TRBV27; cdr3_aa: CASSLSLIAGGYEQFF
v_call: TRBV10-3; cdr3_aa: CASGLAGGQDEQYF
v_call: TRBV6-2/TRBV6-3; cdr3_aa: CASSYLGQPPGELFF
v_call: TRBV4-1; cdr3_aa: CASQGPSSTDTQYF
v_call: TRBV3-1/TRBV3-2; cdr3_aa: CASSPSGTNEQFF
v_call: TRBV12-3/TRBV12-4; cdr3_aa: CASRSDRAYGYTF
v_call: TRBV5-1; cdr3_aa: CASSLETGTGNTIYF
v_call: TRBV18; cdr3_aa: CASSPSSNQPQHF